These T cell receptor beta chains were read from a single sample in a study of regulatory T cells in long-lasting Graves disease. TCRdb used MiXCR to reprocess the multiplex PCR reads, holding one entry per CDR3 protein. In the table there are roughly 300,000 distinct CDR3 sequences, about 20% of which are singletons. The specimen comprised peripheral blood mononuclear cells (PBMCs), sampled when the disease was refractory, from a patient treated with antithyroid drugs. These receptors originate from a female donor with Graves disease. The CDR3 runs from the conserved cysteine through the conserved F or W. A D gene is named only where the DNA matches it firmly. Rows give clone size only sometimes, using once, few, many, or a class for an expanded clone.

V	size	D	J	DNA	CDR3
TRBV5-1	-	-	TRBJ2-3	TGCGCCAGCAGCTTGGCTTTCAACACAGATACGCAGTATTTT	CASSLAFNTDTQYF
TRBV6-9	many	-	TRBJ1-2	TGTGCCAGCAGTTACAACAGGGTAGAAGGCTACACCTTC	CASSYNRVEGYTF
TRBV20-1	few	TRBD1	TRBJ1-1	TGCAGTGCACCGACAGGGGGCTTTGAAGCTTTCTTT	CSAPTGGFEAFF
TRBV7-2	-	-	TRBJ2-1	TGTGCCAGCAGCTCTTGGGACATCCGGGAGCAGTTCTTC	CASSSWDIREQFF
TRBV7-8	many	TRBD1	TRBJ2-7	TGTGCCAGCAGCTGGGACAGGGTCGTCTACGAGCAGTACTTC	CASSWDRVVYEQYF
TRBV12-5	-	-	TRBJ1-1	TGTGCTAGTGGTTTGGTCGTCGGGCCGAACACTGAAGCTTTCTTT	CASGLVVGPNTEAFF
TRBV19	few	-	TRBJ1-3	TGTGCCAGTAGGCGACAGGACTCTGGAAACACCATATATTTT	CASRRQDSGNTIYF
TRBV18	-	-	TRBJ2-3	TGTGCCAGCTCACCACCGAGGGTCAACGAAAGGTATTTT	CASSPPRVNERYF
TRBV11-2	many	-	TRBJ2-7	TGTGCCAGCAGCTTCACAGAACAATACGAGCAGTACTTC	CASSFTEQYEQYF
TRBV4-3	few	-	TRBJ2-1	TGCGCCAGCAGCCAAGATCCCATAGGGCGCGCCTACAATGAGCAGTTCTTC	CASSQDPIGRAYNEQFF
TRBV7-2	many	-	TRBJ1-2	TGTGCCAGCAGCCCTACCAACACACCTACCGGGGGCTACACCTTC	CASSPTNTPTGGYTF
TRBV13	few	TRBD1	TRBJ2-7	TGTGCCAGCAGCTTATTCGGGACAGGGGGAGCCTACGAGCAGTACTTC	CASSLFGTGGAYEQYF
TRBV12-3/TRBV12-4	many	TRBD1	TRBJ2-2	TGTGCCAGCAGCCCAGGGGGTTTAAACACCGGGGAGCTGTTTTTT	CASSPGGLNTGELFF
TRBV28	many	-	TRBJ1-1	TGTGCCAGCAGCCATGGGAGGCGGGGGTTCCCTGAAGCTTTCTTT	CASSHGRRGFPEAFF
TRBV7-9	-	TRBD2	TRBJ2-5	TGTGCCAGCAGCCCCAGGGCGGGGGTGGAGACCCAGTACTTC	CASSPRAGVETQYF
TRBV3-1	-	-	TRBJ1-1	TGTGCCAGCAGCCGAGGGCGAGGGAATGAAGCTTTCTTT	CASSRGRGNEAFF
TRBV5-1	few	-	TRBJ2-2	TGCGCCAGCAGCTTGGGGAATGTTAACACCGGGGAGCTGTTTTTT	CASSLGNVNTGELFF
TRBV7-9	few	-	TRBJ2-5	TGTGCCAGCAGCTTAGTGGCCATTCAAGAGACCCAGTACTTC	CASSLVAIQETQYF
TRBV12-3/TRBV12-4	many	-	TRBJ1-5	TGTGCCAGCAGTTTATGGTTGACGGGGGGAGGCAATCAGCCCCAGCATTTT	CASSLWLTGGGNQPQHF
TRBV11-2	many	-	TRBJ1-2	TGTGCCAGCAGCCGAGAAAGGGGGGGAGACGGCTACACCTTC	CASSRERGGDGYTF
TRBV11-2	few	-	TRBJ2-7	TGTGCCAGCAGCTTAGGCCCACGGAGCTCCTACGAGCAGTACTTC	CASSLGPRSSYEQYF
TRBV5-1	-	-	TRBJ1-1	TGCGCCAGCAGCTTGGATGGGGTGAACACTGAAGCTTTCTTT	CASSLDGVNTEAFF